This T cell receptor beta chain derives from a study of T cells after yellow fever vaccination. The wider study: Preparing low-cell-number fractions relied on SMART-Seq v4 Ultra Low Input. Whole-study results and caveats: Shared CD4/CD8 clonotypes were a small share, likely from convergent recombination. The study found a weaker secondary response that peaked faster, day 5 versus 15.

MiXCR, applied by TCRdb to the 5' RACE reads, yields one record per CDR3 protein. The sample has some 350,000 distinct CDR3 sequences, over 4% seen once. In the case of this clonotype: Its antigen is still unknown.

Sequenced material: PBMCs, taken 5 days after the yellow fever booster vaccination. This receptor was identified in a man between 18 and 29 years old who received the YFV17D yellow fever vaccine.

CDR3 residues: CASSVDGKPLHF. As DNA, the CDR3 is TGTGCCAGCAGCGTAGACGGGAAACCCCTCCACTTT. The chain recombines TRBV9 with TRBJ1-6; D uncertain. The V end was cut by 0 bases, the J end by 12 bases, with 7 bases between. CDR1 and CDR2 from the germline V gene are SGDLS and YYNGEE. This CDR3 region has 12 residues.